This record concerns one T cell receptor (beta chain) sequence. V was cut by 4 bases and J by 3 bases, with 18 bases left in between. From germline, CDR1 is SGHNT and CDR2 YYREEE (reference sequence). The CDR3 length is 16 residues. Residents of approximately 25 US areas, aged roughly 18 to 89 years, made up the participants. This table comes from immunoSEQ multiplex PCR, and its TCRdb copy is limited to in-frame clones, with some not included. The sample lists 130,000 or so clones, roughly 86% occurring once. This sample is drawn from a study of blood T cell repertoires in COVID-19. Specimen: PBMCs or T cells enriched from blood (not recorded which). This chain connects TRBV5-4 to TRBJ2-3; D possibly corresponds to TRBD2 (6 bases). The receptor was derived from a woman aged 45 to 65 with acute COVID-19. The CDR3 spells CASSQGGSGATDTQYF. CDR3 bases: TGTGCCAGCAGCCAGGGTGGTAGCGGAGCGACAGATACGCAGTATTTT.